One and the same sample provided the 24 T cell receptor beta chains below, sequenced in a study of cytomegalovirus exposure and HLA in healthy donors. Clones were read by immunoSEQ multiplex PCR, and TCRdb kept only the in-frame ones, dropping some. The sample gives fewer than 65,000 clones, roughly 89% of which show up once; more than 14% is in the top ten. Material for sequencing was PBMCs. The receptors originated from a woman aged 18-35 years in good health and CMV-seronegative.

The chain carries TRBV7-9 and TRBJ2-5, with D possibly TRBD2 on 7 matching bases. Germline lookup yields CDR1 SEHNR and CDR2 FQNEAQ (reference sequence). The ends were cut back, 5 bases at V and 5 bases at J, with 18 bases in the middle. The CDR3 length is 15 residues. CDR3 sequence: CASSPGEGFYETQYF. The CDR3 coding sequence is TGTGCCAGCAGCCCAGGGGAGGGTTTTTATGAGACCCAGTACTTC.

The rearrangement uses TRBV19 and TRBJ2-1, with 12 nucleotides matching TRBD2. CDR1 and CDR2 (germline): LNHDA, SQIVND (reference sequence). The CDR3 extends over 15 amino acids. V lost 9 bases to trimming and J lost 4 bases; unmatched junction nucleotides: 7. This chain's CDR3 is CASTASGGVYNEQFF. Here the CDR3 DNA reads TGTGCCAGCACAGCTAGCGGGGGGGTATACAATGAGCAGTTCTTC.

The genes are TRBV15 and TRBJ1-3, with D possibly matching TRBD1 (5 bases). Trimming removed 3 bases at V and 0 bases at J, with 9 bases between. The length of the CDR3 is 15 residues. Germline loops: CDR1 LNHNV, CDR2 YYDKDF (reference sequence). CDR3 bases: TGTGCCACCAGCAGGCAGGGTGGCTCTGGAAACACCATATATTTT. Protein: CATSRQGGSGNTIYF.

This chain joins TRBV18 and TRBJ2-1, with 9 bases identical to TRBD1. The length of the CDR3 is 16 residues. The trim removed 0 bases at V and 2 bases at J, leaving 2 bases unmatched. The germline V gene has CDR1 KGHSH and CDR2 LQKENI. The CDR3 sequence: CASSPPNRGPYNEQFF. In nucleotides, the CDR3 is TGTGCCAGCTCACCACCGAACAGGGGGCCCTACAATGAGCAGTTCTTC.

The rearrangement uses TRBV2 and TRBJ2-3; D not resolved. This CDR3 contains 14 residues. V lost 4 bases and J lost 0, with 8 bases in between. Germline V gene lookup returns CDR1 SNHLY and CDR2 FYNNEI. The CDR3 region is CASSGLTSTDTQYF. CDR3 nucleotides: TGTGCCAGCAGTGGGTTAACTAGCACAGATACGCAGTATTTT.

The sample holds one count of this clone. Germline is not matched at one junction end, which may reflect a read error. The chain carries TRBV7-7 and TRBJ2-3; 12 nucleotides match TRBD2. CDR3 size: 15 residues. The germline V gene has CDR1 SSHAT and CDR2 FNYEAQ (reference sequence). CDR3 region: CASSWTSGDTDTQYF. The DNA for the CDR3 is TGTGCTAGCAGCTGGACTAGCGGGGACACAGATACGCAGTATTTT.

The chain uses TRBV19 and TRBJ2-1; 7 bases line up with TRBD2. V trimming: 1 base; J trimming: 4 bases; junction bases outside the gene matches: 7. The CDR3 has 16 amino acids. Germline CDR1 LNHDA, CDR2 SQIVND (reference sequence). The CDR3 DNA reads as TGTGCCAGTAGTATAGTGGGAGGGGTAGGGTACAATGAGCAGTTCTTC. Amino acid sequence: CASSIVGGVGYNEQFF.

This sequence joins TRBV29-1 and TRBJ1-1, with 10 bases lining up with TRBD1. Germline V gene sequence: CDR1 SQVTM, CDR2 ANQGSEA. The CDR3 has 14 residues. V dropped 4 bases and J dropped 7; count of bases not matched to a gene: 9. The DNA for the CDR3 is TGCAGCGTTGGATTCCCGGGACAGGGGCTTGAAGCTTTCTTT. Its protein is CSVGFPGQGLEAFF. The whole variable domain, filled in from reference TRBV29-1 and TRBJ1-1, reads SAVISQKPSRDICQRGTSLTIQCQVDSQVTMMFWYRQQPGQSLTLIATANQGSEATYESGFVIDKFPISRPNLTFSTLTVSNMSPEDSSIYLCSVGFPGQGLEAFFGQGTRLTVV.

The chain carries TRBV19 and TRBJ2-7, with TRBD1 matching over 8 bases. Per the germline V gene, CDR1 is LNHDA and CDR2 is SQIVND (reference sequence). The CDR3 extends over 17 amino acids. V was pared by 5 bases and J by 0 bases, with 12 bases of the junction left unmatched. In DNA, the CDR3 is TGTGCCAGTAGTCCCGGCACCTGGACAGGGATCTCCTACGAGCAGTACTTC. Its protein is CASSPGTWTGISYEQYF.

The chain uses TRBV19 and TRBJ2-2; 10 positions match TRBD2. CDR3 length equals 20 residues. V gave up 3 bases and J gave up 5 bases; unmatched junction bases: 18. Germline loops: CDR1 LNHDA, CDR2 SQIVND (reference sequence). The CDR3 DNA is TGTGCCAGTAGTATTCGGCCTCCCCGCCAGCTAGCGGGAGTTACCGGGGAGCTGTTTTTT. Translating gives CASSIRPPRQLAGVTGELFF.

The V gene is TRBV7-9, the J gene TRBJ2-7; the match to TRBD1 covers 7 bases. Germline trimming cut 4 bases from V and 3 bases from J; bases unmatched to any gene: 9. CDR1 is SEHNR, CDR2 FQNEAQ, per germline (reference sequence). The CDR3 consists of 15 residues. As DNA, the CDR3 is TGTGCCAGCAGCTCATCGGGACAGCCCCACTACGAGCAGTACTTC. This translates into CASSSSGQPHYEQYF.

The chain carries TRBV4-1 and TRBJ1-4; no reliable D call. The CDR3 consists of 11 residues. Trimming took 2 bases from V and 15 from J, leaving 10 bases between them. Germline V gene lookup returns CDR1 MGHRA and CDR2 YSYEKL. CDR3 loop: CASSQPGELFF. CDR3 coding DNA: TGCGCCAGCAGCCAACCCGGGGAGTTGTTTTTT.

The rearrangement joins TRBV5-6 to TRBJ2-1; tentatively, D is TRBD2 (7 bases). Germline V gene sequence: CDR1 SGHDT, CDR2 YYEEEE. This CDR3 contains 14 residues. The germline V and J ends were trimmed by 3 bases and 4 bases, with 11 bases remaining between them. The CDR3 DNA reads as TGTGCCAGCAGCTGGGCGGGGGCGTACAATGAGCAGTTCTTC. Its protein is CASSWAGAYNEQFF.

V usage is TRBV5-1 and J usage is TRBJ2-1, with 10 nucleotides matching TRBD2. This CDR3 is 16 amino acids long. Germline V gene lookup returns CDR1 SGHRS and CDR2 YFSETQ. J lost 0 bases, V lost 4 bases, and 4 bases had no gene match. CDR3 protein: CASSLSGGASYNEQFF. For the CDR3, the DNA is TGCGCCAGCAGCCTAAGCGGGGGGGCCTCCTACAATGAGCAGTTCTTC.

The J gene is TRBJ1-1, the V gene TRBV2, with 8 bases lining up with TRBD1. CDR1 SNHLY and CDR2 FYNNEI come from the germline V gene. This CDR3 contains 13 residues. Trimming cost V 8 bases and J 10 bases; bases outside gene matches: 12. For the CDR3, the DNA is TGTGCCAGCGGGGGACAGGCCCGGCCGCGAGCTTTCTTT. The encoded protein is CASGGQARPRAFF.

The chain employs TRBV9 and TRBJ2-2; 11 bases align to TRBD2. The CDR3 length is 14 residues. CDR1 SGDLS and CDR2 YYNGEE come from the germline V gene. The ends lost 8 bases at V and 3 bases at J; junction bases unmatched: 3. DNA of the CDR3: TGTGCCAGTAAGGGACTAGCGGACACCGGGGAGCTGTTTTTT. It encodes CASKGLADTGELFF.

This chain's CDR3 is CSVDVGTSQETQYF. In DNA, the CDR3 is TGCAGCGTTGATGTAGGGACAAGCCAGGAGACCCAGTACTTC. This chain connects TRBV29-1 to TRBJ2-5, with D perhaps matching TRBD1 (6 bases). V lost 3 bases and J 5 bases, leaving 16 bases between the germline ends. CDR1 and CDR2 (germline): SQVTM, ANQGSEA. This CDR3 spans 14 amino acids.

The CDR3 sequence: CATSRGLAGNNEQFF. In nucleotides, the CDR3 is TGTGCCACCAGCAGGGGACTAGCGGGGAACAATGAGCAGTTCTTC. The chain joins TRBV15 to TRBJ2-1; TRBD2 aligns across 13 bases. The germline V gene has CDR1 LNHNV and CDR2 YYDKDF (reference sequence). J lost 5 bases, V lost 3 bases, and 1 base had no gene match. The CDR3 length is 15 residues.

The rearrangement uses TRBV9 and TRBJ2-1, with TRBD1 identical over 7 bases. CDR1 and CDR2 from the germline V gene are SGDLS and YYNGEE. This CDR3 region has 14 residues. V lost 7 bases, J lost 2 bases, and 6 bases stayed unmatched. The CDR3 sequence is CASGTTGTYNEQFF. The DNA of the CDR3 is TGTGCCAGCGGAACGACAGGGACCTACAATGAGCAGTTCTTC.

This clone was recorded only once. This chain connects TRBV4-2 to TRBJ2-7; D gene ambiguous. V was trimmed by 1 base and J by 6 bases, leaving 13 bases between them. The germline gives CDR1 LGHNA, CDR2 YNFKEQ. The CDR3 has 14 residues. The CDR3 DNA reads TGTGCCAGCAGCCAAGGAAAAAACTACGGCGAGCAGTACTTC. It yields the protein CASSQGKNYGEQYF.

The rearrangement uses TRBV19 and TRBJ1-1, with D perhaps TRBD1 (5 bases). Trimming stripped 5 bases from V and 5 bases from J, with 15 bases between. The CDR3 is 14 residues long. CDR1 is LNHDA, CDR2 SQIVND, per germline (reference sequence). The DNA for the CDR3 is TGTGCCAGTAGTGCGACAGCTATGGGGACTGAAGCTTTCTTT. Translating gives CASSATAMGTEAFF. The full variable domain, with the rest looked up from reference TRBV19 and TRBJ1-1, is DGGITQSPKYLFRKEGQNVTLSCEQNLNHDAMYWYRQDPGQGLRLIYYSQIVNDFQKGDIAEGYSVSREKKESFPLTVTSAQKNPTAFYLCASSATAMGTEAFFGQGTRLTVV.

The chain has TRBV14 and TRBJ2-5; a weak D match, TRBD2 (6 bases). This CDR3 has 14 residues. Germline lookup yields CDR1 SGHDN and CDR2 FVKESK. V gave up 6 bases and J gave up 5 bases, with 16 bases separating them. DNA of the CDR3: TGTGCCAGCAGTCCCCTAGGCCTAGCGGAGACCCAGTACTTC. This gives the protein CASSPLGLAETQYF.

This chain links TRBV4-1 with TRBJ1-3; D remains unclear. Trimming shortened V by 0 bases and J by 0 bases, and 9 bases separated the two germline ends. Per germline, CDR1 MGHRA and CDR2 YSYEKL. This CDR3 is 16 amino acids long. The CDR3: CASSQEGAPSGNTIYF. The CDR3, as DNA: TGCGCCAGCAGCCAAGAGGGAGCCCCCTCTGGAAACACCATATATTTT.

This clone occurred once. The chain joins TRBV18 to TRBJ1-1; 9 bases are a match to TRBD1. Germline V CDR1 and CDR2: KGHSH, LQKENI. CDR3 length equals 17 residues. V was pared by 2 bases and J by 4 bases, with 11 bases of the junction left unmatched. CDR3 sequence reads: CASSPVPGQGTVTEAFF. CDR3 sequence (DNA): TGTGCCAGCTCACCAGTCCCGGGACAGGGAACGGTCACTGAAGCTTTCTTT.